This record concerns one T cell receptor (beta chain) sequence. This receptor's antigen is unknown. No much larger clonotype is one base removed from it; base qualities were not supplied. Participants in the prospective study were aged roughly 18 to 100 years, lived in over 20 United States geographic areas, and enrolled through a virtual design. To assign participants to cohorts, the prospective study relied on clinical history that participants themselves reported in a screening survey and a study questionnaire. In the prospective study, mobile phlebotomists collected whole blood, serum and a nasopharyngeal or oropharyngeal swab from each participant. Prospective study participants could optionally give additional blood draws and questionnaires over an approximately 2-month period. Before DNA extraction, prospective study blood samples were shipped either frozen or at room temperature. This entry comes from a study of blood T cell repertoires in COVID-19 (dated by TCRdb to 2018 to 2020). Broadly, across the study: Samples from collaborators originated in the United States, Italy and Spain and spanned both the acute and convalescent phases of COVID-19. The samples were drawn from two sources: the first 160 participants of the ongoing ImmuneRACE study, and 950 to 1,500 subjects contributed by 6 global collaborators. Where available, HLA class I and class II types were taken from metadata supplied by the sample provider and were not determined by assay-based typing. The dataset comprised deeply sampled blood TCRbeta repertoires from subjects exposed to, actively infected with, or recovered from COVID-19. A de-identified subject ID, COVID-19 status, age in years and sex were almost always included in the sample metadata. The prospective study material was composed of cDNA or gDNA derived from T cells, B-cell-depleted T cells, or PBMCs. A freely available public database, intended as a resource for researchers studying the immune response to SARS-CoV-2, is where the repertoires were released.

The CDR3 starts with the cysteine, ends with the phenylalanine, and has 12 residues. The retained sequence is limited to the CDR3, 36 bases, with the frame set at the first base. CDR1 and CDR2, looked up from the germline V gene, are SQVTM and ANQGSEA. V loses 6 bases at its end and J loses 8 bases; junction bases beyond the gene matches: 6. TCRbeta CDR3 regions were amplified from genomic DNA by means of the immunoSEQ Assay, a bias-controlled multiplex PCR. In the source study's methods: The number of nucleated cells in each sample was estimated from the amplification of reference gene primers within the assay. To quantify the absolute abundance of each unique TCRbeta CDR3 rearrangement, sequence reads were collapsed and filtered. Productive Simpson clonality was computed per sample as the square root of Simpson's diversity index over productive rearrangements. TCRdb obtained this table from immuneACCESS and retained in-frame rearrangements with V and J assigned. These tables miss some clones; where compared with another copy, unresolved V genes account for less than half of the shortfall, and the remainder is unexplained. That table gives V, J and clone size, and the DNA gave D and trimming. Recorded for this sample are around 300,000 clones; almost 90% of them occurred a single time. The ten largest clonotypes hold approximately 4.3% of the sample.

Broader findings and caveats from the paper: The amount of clinical and demographic metadata varied by source and participant and was provided uncurated.

Sample: PBMCs or T cells enriched from blood (not recorded which). The V gene is TRBV29-1 and the J gene is TRBJ1-1; 10 junctional bases match TRBD1. The source of this sequence is a woman aged 18-30 years with acute COVID-19. The DNA sequence reads TGCAGCGTGGGGGGACAGGGGCTCGAAGCTTTCTTT. This encodes CSVGGQGLEAFF.